Following are 7 T cell receptor beta chains from one sample sequenced in a study of PD-1 blockade in classical Hodgkin lymphoma. Sequencing was performed with immunoSEQ multiplex PCR; in TCRdb, only in-frame clones are kept and a portion is missing. Of roughly 20,000 clones in the sample, about 81% were seen once. With no exception, relapse followed autologous stem cell transplantation in all patients, and brentuximab vedotin exposure varied. This specimen consisted of peripheral blood mononuclear cells (PBMCs), obtained at baseline. The receptor source for this set is a human donor with classical Hodgkin lymphoma.

The genes are TRBV4-3 and TRBJ2-7; TRBD2 agrees at 8 bases. Germline trimming cut 1 base from V and 7 bases from J; bases unmatched to any gene: 9. Germline V gene data show CDR1 as LGHNA and CDR2 as YSLEER. The CDR3 has 15 residues. This CDR3 reads CASSQGTSISPEQYF. In DNA form, the CDR3 reads TGCGCCAGCAGCCAAGGGACTAGCATTTCTCCGGAGCAGTACTTC.

In this sample, this clone turned up a few times. This chain uses TRBV18 with TRBJ1-2; D unresolved. The V and J ends lost 2 bases and 4 bases respectively, with 2 bases between them. CDR3 size: 11 residues. CDR1 and CDR2 (germline): KGHSH, LQKENI. CDR3 region: CASSPVYGYTF. For the CDR3, the DNA is TGTGCCAGCTCACCAGTCTATGGCTACACCTTC. Full variable domain (rest looked up from reference TRBV18 and TRBJ1-2): NAGVMQNPRHLVRRRGQEARLRCSPMKGHSHVYWYRQLPEEGLKFMVYLQKENIIDESGMPKERFSAEFPKEGPSILRIQQVVRGDSAAYFCASSPVYGYTFGSGTRLTVV.

CDR3 nucleotides: TGTGCCAGCAGAGATGACGGCACGAACACCGGGGAGCTGTTTTTT. It specifies CASRDDGTNTGELFF. The chain combines TRBV6-5 with TRBJ2-2; D ambiguous. The germline V gene has CDR1 MNHEY and CDR2 SVGAGI. CDR3 length: 15 residues. V shed 6 bases and J shed 0 bases, with 11 bases lying between them.

The V call is TRBV4-2, the J call TRBJ2-3; either TRBD1 or TRBD2 may fit D (6 bases each). This CDR3 spans 18 amino acids. V was cut by 5 bases and J by 5 bases, with 26 bases left in between. Germline V gene sequence: CDR1 LGHNA, CDR2 YNFKEQ. The DNA for the CDR3 is TGTGCCAGCAGCGGGAGGAGGGGGGACATGAAGGACGGAGATACGCAGTATTTT. It translates to CASSGRRGDMKDGDTQYF.

The V gene is TRBV18, the J gene TRBJ1-3; D unresolved. V lost 4 bases and J 0 bases, leaving 10 bases between the germline ends. The CDR3 runs to 15 residues. CDR1 is KGHSH, CDR2 LQKENI, per germline. CDR3 nucleotide sequence: TGTGCCAGCTCACGCCAAAGTGCCTCTGGAAACACCATATATTTT. Translated, it gives CASSRQSASGNTIYF.

This chain joins TRBV7-2 and TRBJ2-5; 8 bases map to TRBD2. This CDR3 contains 15 residues. The V segment lost 5 bases and the J segment 3 bases; nucleotides outside the gene matches: 8. In germline, CDR1 is SGHTA, CDR2 FQGNSA. The CDR3, as DNA: TGTGCCAGCAGCCCTCGATCGGGGGGGGAAGAGACCCAGTACTTC. Its translation is CASSPRSGGEETQYF.

This clone was seen a single time. This chain uses TRBV9 with TRBJ2-1, with 10 nucleotides matching TRBD2. Germline V gene sequence: CDR1 SGDLS, CDR2 YYNGEE. CDR3 length equals 15 residues. V lost 1 base to trimming and J lost 6 bases; unmatched junction nucleotides: 4. The CDR3 loop reads CASSVWASGGNEQFF. CDR3 sequence (DNA): TGTGCCAGCAGCGTATGGGCTAGCGGGGGCAATGAGCAGTTCTTC.